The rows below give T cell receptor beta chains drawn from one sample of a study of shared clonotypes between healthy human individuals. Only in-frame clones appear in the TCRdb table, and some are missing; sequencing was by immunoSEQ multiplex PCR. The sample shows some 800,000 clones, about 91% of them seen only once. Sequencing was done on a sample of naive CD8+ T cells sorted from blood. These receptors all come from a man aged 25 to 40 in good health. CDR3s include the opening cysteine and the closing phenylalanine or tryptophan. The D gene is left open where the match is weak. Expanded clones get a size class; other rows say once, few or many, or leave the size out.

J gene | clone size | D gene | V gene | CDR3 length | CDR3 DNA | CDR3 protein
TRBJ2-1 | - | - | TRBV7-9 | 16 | TGTGCCAGCAGCTTAGCGGAGACCCTGTTCCTCAATGAGCAGTTCTTC | CASSLAETLFLNEQFF
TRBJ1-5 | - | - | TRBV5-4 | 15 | TGTGCCAGCAGCTTGGCTGGCAGAAGCAATCAGCCCCAGCATTTT | CASSLAGRSNQPQHF
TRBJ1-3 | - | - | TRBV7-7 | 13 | TGTGCTAGCAGCCCCGGACAGGGAAACACCATATATTTT | CASSPGQGNTIYF
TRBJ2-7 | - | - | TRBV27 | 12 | TGTGCCAGCAGTTTCCCCGGTTCCGAGCAGTACTTC | CASSFPGSEQYF
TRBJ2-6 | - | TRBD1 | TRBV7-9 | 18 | TGTGCCAGCAGCTCTATAAGGACAGGCCGCTCTGGGGCCAACGTCCTGACTTTC | CASSSIRTGRSGANVLTF
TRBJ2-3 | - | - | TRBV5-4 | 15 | TGTGCCAGCAGCTTCGGGTACCCGGGCACAGATACGCAGTATTTT | CASSFGYPGTDTQYF
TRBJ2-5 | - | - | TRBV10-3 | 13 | TGTGCCATCAGGGACGCAGCTGGCGAGACCCAGTACTTC | CAIRDAAGETQYF
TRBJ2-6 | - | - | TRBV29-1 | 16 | TGCAGCGTTGAAGTCAGGGCCCACTCTGGGGCCAACGTCCTGACTTTC | CSVEVRAHSGANVLTF
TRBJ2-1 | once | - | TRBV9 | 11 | TGTGCCAGCAGCGTCTACAATGAGCAGTTCTTC | CASSVYNEQFF
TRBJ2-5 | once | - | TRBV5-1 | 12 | TGCGCCAGCAGCCCGAACTATGAGACCCAGTACTTC | CASSPNYETQYF
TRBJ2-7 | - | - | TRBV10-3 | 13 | TGTGCCATCAGTGAGGACAGTTCCTACGAGCAGTACTTC | CAISEDSSYEQYF
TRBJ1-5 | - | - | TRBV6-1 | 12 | TGTGCCAGCAGAGACAGTATCGCGCCCCAGCATTTT | CASRDSIAPQHF
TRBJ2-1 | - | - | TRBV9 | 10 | TGTGCCAGCAGTGGCAATGAGCAGTTCTTC | CASSGNEQFF
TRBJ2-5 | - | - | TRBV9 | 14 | TGTGCCAGCAGCGTAGAGGGTAATTTGGAGACCCAGTACTTC | CASSVEGNLETQYF
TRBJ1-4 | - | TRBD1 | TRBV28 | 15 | TGTGCCAGCAGTTTAAGGACAGGGGGTCGTGAAAAACTGTTTTTT | CASSLRTGGREKLFF
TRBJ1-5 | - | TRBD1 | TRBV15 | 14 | TGTGCCACCGGACCGGGACAGGAAAATCAGCCCCAGCATTTT | CATGPGQENQPQHF
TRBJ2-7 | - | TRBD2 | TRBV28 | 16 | TGTGCCAGCAGTCCATTGGGACTAGCGGGAGGGGACGAGCAGTACTTC | CASSPLGLAGGDEQYF
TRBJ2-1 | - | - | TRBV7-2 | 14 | TGTGCCAGCACCGAAGAACCAAACTACAATGAGCAGTTCTTC | CASTEEPNYNEQFF
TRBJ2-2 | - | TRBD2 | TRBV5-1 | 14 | TGCGCCAGCAGCTGGGGAGGGCAGAACGGGGAGCTGTTTTTT | CASSWGGQNGELFF
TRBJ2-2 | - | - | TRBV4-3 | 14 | TGCGCCAGCAGCCGGTTTACAGGGGAGGGAGAGCTGTTTTTT | CASSRFTGEGELFF
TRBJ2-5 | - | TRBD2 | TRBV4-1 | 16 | TGCGCCAGCAGCCAAGTGGCTAGCGGGAGCCAAGAGACCCAGTACTTC | CASSQVASGSQETQYF
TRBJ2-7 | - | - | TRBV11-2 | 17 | TGTGCCAGCAGCTTAGGCGTTCGGGCAGCCATCTCCTACGAGCAGTACTTC | CASSLGVRAAISYEQYF
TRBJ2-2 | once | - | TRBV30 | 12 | TGTGCCTGGAGTCTAGGGTCCGGGGAGCTGTTTTTT | CAWSLGSGELFF
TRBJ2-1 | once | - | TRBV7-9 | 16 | TGTGCCAGCAGCCTTATGGGTAGCGCCTCCTACAATGAGCAGTTCTTC | CASSLMGSASYNEQFF
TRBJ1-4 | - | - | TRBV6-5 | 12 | TGTGCCGTGGGCCCAACTAATGAAAAACTGTTTTTT | CAVGPTNEKLFF
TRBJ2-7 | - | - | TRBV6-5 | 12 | TGTGCCAGCAGTCTACCGGGCTACGAGCAGTACTTC | CASSLPGYEQYF
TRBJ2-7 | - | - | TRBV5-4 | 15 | TGTGCCAGCAGCTTGGTTGGGCAGGGCTCCTACGAGCAGTACTTC | CASSLVGQGSYEQYF